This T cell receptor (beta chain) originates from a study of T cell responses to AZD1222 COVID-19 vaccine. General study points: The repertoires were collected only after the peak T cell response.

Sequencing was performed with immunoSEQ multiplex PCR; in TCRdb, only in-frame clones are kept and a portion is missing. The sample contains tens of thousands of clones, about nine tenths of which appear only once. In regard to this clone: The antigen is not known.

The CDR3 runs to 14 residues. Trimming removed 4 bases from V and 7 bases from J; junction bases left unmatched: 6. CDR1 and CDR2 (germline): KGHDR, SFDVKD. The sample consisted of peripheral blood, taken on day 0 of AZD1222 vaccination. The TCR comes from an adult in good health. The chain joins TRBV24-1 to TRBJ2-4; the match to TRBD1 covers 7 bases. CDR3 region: CATSDSGTANIQYF. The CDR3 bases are TGTGCCACCAGTGACTCAGGGACAGCTAACATTCAGTACTTC.